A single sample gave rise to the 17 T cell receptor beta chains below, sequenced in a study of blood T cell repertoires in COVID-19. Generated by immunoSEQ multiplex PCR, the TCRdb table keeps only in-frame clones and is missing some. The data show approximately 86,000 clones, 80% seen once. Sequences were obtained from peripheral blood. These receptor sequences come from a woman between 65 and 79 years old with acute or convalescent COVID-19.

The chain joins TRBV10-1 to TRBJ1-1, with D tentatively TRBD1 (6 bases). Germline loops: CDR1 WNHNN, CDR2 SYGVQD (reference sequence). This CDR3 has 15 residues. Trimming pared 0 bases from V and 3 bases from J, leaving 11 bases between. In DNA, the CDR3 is TGCGCCAGCAGTGAGTCCGGGGGGCCCGACACTGAAGCTTTCTTT. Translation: CASSESGGPDTEAFF.

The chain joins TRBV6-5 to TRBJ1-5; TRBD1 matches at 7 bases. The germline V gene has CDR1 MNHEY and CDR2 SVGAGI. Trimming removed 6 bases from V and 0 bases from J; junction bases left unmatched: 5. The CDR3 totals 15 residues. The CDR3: CASSHGTVSNQPQHF. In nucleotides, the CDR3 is TGTGCCAGCAGCCACGGGACAGTTAGCAATCAGCCCCAGCATTTT.

CDR3 loop: CATREGGVPSYEQYF. The DNA for the CDR3 is TGTGCCACCAGGGAAGGGGGGGTCCCTTCCTACGAGCAGTACTTC. This chain connects TRBV24-1 to TRBJ2-7; TRBD2 might be the D (7 bases). There are 15 residues in the CDR3. Germline V gene data show CDR1 as KGHDR and CDR2 as SFDVKD. V was pared by 7 bases and J by 1 base, with 16 bases between.

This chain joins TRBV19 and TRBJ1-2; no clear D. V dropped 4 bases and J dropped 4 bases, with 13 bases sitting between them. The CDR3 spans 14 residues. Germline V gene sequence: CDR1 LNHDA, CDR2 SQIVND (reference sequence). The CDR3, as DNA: TGTGCCAGTAGTAGGGAGGCCGGAGGCTATGGCTACACCTTC. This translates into CASSREAGGYGYTF.

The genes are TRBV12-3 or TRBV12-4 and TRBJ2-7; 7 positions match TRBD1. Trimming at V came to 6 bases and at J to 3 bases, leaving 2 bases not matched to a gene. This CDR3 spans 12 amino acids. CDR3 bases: TGTGCCAGCAGGGGGGACAGCTACGAGCAGTACTTC. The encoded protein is CASRGDSYEQYF.

In nucleotides, the CDR3 is TGTGCCAGCAGCTTCCAAGGCAGGGGGATCTACAATGAGCAGTTCTTC. Translated: CASSFQGRGIYNEQFF. This chain uses TRBV2 with TRBJ2-1; 7 bases map to TRBD1. Trimming at V came to 6 bases and at J to 3 bases, leaving 11 bases not matched to a gene. CDR1 is SNHLY, CDR2 FYNNEI, per germline. There are 16 residues in the CDR3.

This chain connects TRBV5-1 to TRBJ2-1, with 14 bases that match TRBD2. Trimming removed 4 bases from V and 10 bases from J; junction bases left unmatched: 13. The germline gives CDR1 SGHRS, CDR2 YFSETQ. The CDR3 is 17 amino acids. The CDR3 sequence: CASSRSMGLAGVGEQFF. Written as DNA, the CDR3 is TGCGCCAGCAGCCGTTCGATGGGACTAGCGGGAGTAGGCGAGCAGTTCTTC.

CDR3: CASSAKRGGGYEQYF. CDR3 nucleotide sequence: TGTGCCAGCAGTGCGAAGAGGGGGGGAGGCTACGAGCAGTACTTC. The rearrangement links TRBV6-2 or TRBV6-3 to TRBJ2-7, with D possibly matching TRBD2 (7 bases). V was pared by 5 bases and J by 3 bases, with 17 bases between. The CDR3 is made up of 15 amino acids. From germline, CDR1 is MNHEY and CDR2 SVGEGT.

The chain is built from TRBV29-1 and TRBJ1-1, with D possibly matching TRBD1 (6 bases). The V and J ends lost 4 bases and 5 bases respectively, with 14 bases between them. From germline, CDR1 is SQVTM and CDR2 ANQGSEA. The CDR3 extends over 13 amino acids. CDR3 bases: TGCAGCGTTGGTCAGCAGAGGGGGACTGAAGCTTTCTTT. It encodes CSVGQQRGTEAFF.

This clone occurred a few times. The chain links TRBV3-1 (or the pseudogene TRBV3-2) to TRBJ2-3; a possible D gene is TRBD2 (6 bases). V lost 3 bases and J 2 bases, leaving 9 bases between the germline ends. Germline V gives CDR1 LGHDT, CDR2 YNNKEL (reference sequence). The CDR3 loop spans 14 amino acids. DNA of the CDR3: TGTGCCAGCAGCCAGGGGGGAATCACAGATACGCAGTATTTT. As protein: CASSQGGITDTQYF.

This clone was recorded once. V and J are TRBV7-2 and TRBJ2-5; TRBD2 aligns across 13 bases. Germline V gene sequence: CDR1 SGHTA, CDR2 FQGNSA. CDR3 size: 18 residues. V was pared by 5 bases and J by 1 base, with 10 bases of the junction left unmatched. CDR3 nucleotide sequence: TGTGCCAGCAGCCGGACTAGCGGGGGTTCCGGACTCCAAGAGACCCAGTACTTC. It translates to CASSRTSGGSGLQETQYF.

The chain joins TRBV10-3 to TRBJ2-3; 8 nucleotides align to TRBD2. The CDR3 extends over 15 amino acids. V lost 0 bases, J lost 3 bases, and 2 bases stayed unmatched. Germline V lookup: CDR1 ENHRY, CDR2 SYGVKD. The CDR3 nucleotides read TGTGCCATCAGTGAGTCAATAGCGGGAACAGATACGCAGTATTTT. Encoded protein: CAISESIAGTDTQYF.

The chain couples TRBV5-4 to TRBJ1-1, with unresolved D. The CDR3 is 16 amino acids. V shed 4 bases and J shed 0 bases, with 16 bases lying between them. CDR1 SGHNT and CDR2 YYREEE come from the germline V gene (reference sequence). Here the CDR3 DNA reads TGTGCCAGCAGCGCCCCTTTCGATGGGCTGAACACTGAAGCTTTCTTT. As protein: CASSAPFDGLNTEAFF.

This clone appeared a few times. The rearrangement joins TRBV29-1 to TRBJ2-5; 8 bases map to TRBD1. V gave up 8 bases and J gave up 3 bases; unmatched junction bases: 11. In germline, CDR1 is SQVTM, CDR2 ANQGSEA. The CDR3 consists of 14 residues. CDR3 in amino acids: CSSRPGQGKETQYF. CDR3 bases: TGCAGCTCCCGGCCCGGACAGGGAAAAGAGACCCAGTACTTC. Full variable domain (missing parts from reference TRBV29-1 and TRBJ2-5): SAVISQKPSRDICQRGTSLTIQCQVDSQVTMMFWYRQQPGQSLTLIATANQGSEATYESGFVIDKFPISRPNLTFSTLTVSNMSPEDSSIYLCSSRPGQGKETQYFGPGTRLLVL.

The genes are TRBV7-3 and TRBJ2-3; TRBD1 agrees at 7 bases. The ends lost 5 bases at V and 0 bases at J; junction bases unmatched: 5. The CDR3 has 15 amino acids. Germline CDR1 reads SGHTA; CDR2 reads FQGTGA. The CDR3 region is CASSEGAASTDTQYF. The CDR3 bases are TGTGCCAGCAGCGAGGGGGCAGCTAGCACAGATACGCAGTATTTT.

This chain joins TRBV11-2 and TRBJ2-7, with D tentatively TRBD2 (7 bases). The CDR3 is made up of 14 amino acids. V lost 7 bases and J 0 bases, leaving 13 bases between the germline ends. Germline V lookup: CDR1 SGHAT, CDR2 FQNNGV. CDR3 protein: CASNRGGSSYEQYF. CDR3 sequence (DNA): TGTGCCAGCAACCGCGGGGGCAGCTCCTACGAGCAGTACTTC.

The CDR3 sequence: CASSLAGSSLGEQFF. The CDR3 bases are TGTGCCAGCAGCTTGGCCGGGAGTAGTCTAGGTGAGCAGTTCTTC. The genes are TRBV5-4 and TRBJ2-1, with D maybe TRBD2 (6 bases). The germline CDR1 and CDR2 sequences are SGHNT and YYREEE (reference sequence). The CDR3 totals 15 residues. V lost 0 bases and J lost 9, with 16 bases in between. The variable domain in full, with the rest retrieved from reference TRBV5-4 and TRBJ2-1, is ETGVTQSPTHLIKTRGQQVTLRCSSQSGHNTVSWYQQALGQGPQFIFQYYREEENGRGNFPPRFSGLQFPNYSSELNVNALELDDSALYLCASSLAGSSLGEQFFGPGTRLTVL.